A selection of T cell receptor beta chains follows, all from one sample in a study of control samples from healthy donors and cancer patients. Clones were read by immunoSEQ multiplex PCR, and TCRdb kept only the in-frame ones, dropping some. The table has approximately 86,000 clones, more than 75% seen once. The specimen was blood. These receptors were obtained from a middle-aged woman in good health. Each CDR3 is given with its conserved first and last residue. A D gene is named only where the DNA matches it firmly. Clone size is given for some rows only: seen once, a few or many times, or a class if the clone is expanded.

size	D	V	J	DNA	CDR3
-	-	TRBV11-1	TRBJ1-3	TGTGCCAGCAGCATCCGACGGGGCTCTGGAAACACCATATATTTT	CASSIRRGSGNTIYF
-	-	TRBV18	TRBJ1-2	TGTGCCAGCTCACCCGGGGGAGCCTATGGCTACACCTTC	CASSPGGAYGYTF
-	-	TRBV7-2	TRBJ2-2	TGTGCCAGCAGCTTAGCGTGGGGGCTTCACGGGGAGCTGTTTTTT	CASSLAWGLHGELFF
-	-	TRBV4-3	TRBJ2-3	TGCGCCAGCAGCCAAGACCCTAGGGGGGGGAGCACAGATACGCAGTATTTT	CASSQDPRGGSTDTQYF
-	-	TRBV7-8	TRBJ1-4	TGTGCCAGCAGCCTCCACAGAGCAACTAATGAAAAACTGTTTTTT	CASSLHRATNEKLFF
-	TRBD1	TRBV30	TRBJ2-7	TGTGCCTGGAGTGTCGGGACAGCTTACGAGCAGTACTTC	CAWSVGTAYEQYF
-	-	TRBV11-3	TRBJ1-1	TGTGCCAGCAGCTTATCAGGGAACACTGAAGCTTTCTTT	CASSLSGNTEAFF
once	-	TRBV5-4	TRBJ1-1	TGTGCCAGCACCCTCGGACTGGGTGGTACTGAAGCTTTCTTT	CASTLGLGGTEAFF
-	-	TRBV12-5	TRBJ2-7	TGTGCTAGTGTTGGGTGGGACAATGATTCCTACGAGCAGTACTTC	CASVGWDNDSYEQYF
few	TRBD1	TRBV6-5	TRBJ1-1	TGTGCCAGCAGTTACTCGACAGGGCCGAACACTGAAGCTTTCTTT	CASSYSTGPNTEAFF
-	-	TRBV16	TRBJ1-5	TGTGCCAGCAGTTCTGCCCGCAATCAGCCCCAGCATTTT	CASSSARNQPQHF
once	-	TRBV2	TRBJ1-1	TGTGCCAGCAGCCCCGGGCAGATGAGTGAAGCTTTCTTT	CASSPGQMSEAFF
-	-	TRBV7-6	TRBJ2-3	TGTGCCAGCGGAAGTTTCTCTAGCACAGATACGCAGTATTTT	CASGSFSSTDTQYF
-	-	TRBV6-9	TRBJ2-5	TGTGCCAGCAGTTGGCGGGAGACCCAGTACTTC	CASSWRETQYF
-	TRBD2	TRBV6-5	TRBJ2-1	TGTGCCAGCAGTTACTCGGCGGGGGAAGTTAATGAGCAGTTCTTC	CASSYSAGEVNEQFF
-	TRBD2	TRBV7-2	TRBJ2-3	TGTGCCAGCAGCTTTCAGGTAGCGGGCAGTGATACGCAGTATTTT	CASSFQVAGSDTQYF
-	TRBD1	TRBV4-3	TRBJ1-4	TGCGCCAGCAGCCAAGATCTGGACAGGGAACCTCGAAATGAAAAACTGTTTTTT	CASSQDLDREPRNEKLFF
-	-	TRBV4-1	TRBJ2-3	TGCGCCACCGGGACGTCTTTGGCCACAGATACGCAGTATTTT	CATGTSLATDTQYF
-	TRBD1	TRBV7-2	TRBJ2-7	TGTGCCAGCAGCTTCGCCGCCGGGACAGGGACCTACGAGCAGTACTTC	CASSFAAGTGTYEQYF
few	-	TRBV10-3	TRBJ2-2	TGTGCCATCAGTGAGCCAGGGCAGAGGACCGGGGAGCTGTTTTTT	CAISEPGQRTGELFF
-	TRBD2	TRBV10-3	TRBJ2-1	TGTGCCATCAGTGATATGGGACTAGCGGGGAATGAGCAGTTCTTC	CAISDMGLAGNEQFF
-	-	TRBV7-9	TRBJ1-1	TGTGCCAGCAGCTTGGGGGCAGAGAATGAAGCTTTCTTT	CASSLGAENEAFF
-	-	TRBV7-2	TRBJ1-1	TGTGCCAGCAGCTTAGGTGCGGGGATGAACACTGAAGCTTTCTTT	CASSLGAGMNTEAFF
-	-	TRBV29-1	TRBJ1-2	TGCAGCGTTGAAGATTATGGGGGCGCAGACTATGGCTACACCTTC	CSVEDYGGADYGYTF
-	-	TRBV7-9	TRBJ1-4	TGTGCCAGCAGCCCGATATCGGGACGGATGATTGAAAAACTGTTTTTT	CASSPISGRMIEKLFF
-	-	TRBV6-2/TRBV6-3	TRBJ2-7	TGTGCCAGCAGTTACTCGATAGGCTACGAGCAGTACTTC	CASSYSIGYEQYF
-	TRBD2	TRBV6-4	TRBJ2-4	TGTGCCACCCTGATCGGGAGGGGGGGTGCCAAAAACATTCAGTACTTC	CATLIGRGGAKNIQYF
-	-	TRBV12-3/TRBV12-4	TRBJ2-2	TGTGCCAGCAGAAAGGGGACCGGGGAGCTGTTTTTT	CASRKGTGELFF
-	-	TRBV13	TRBJ1-2	TGTGCCAGCACCCTGGGCAGAAACTATGGCTACACCTTC	CASTLGRNYGYTF
once	-	TRBV29-1	TRBJ1-1	TGCAGCGTTGAAGCTAACGGTAGAATATCTTTCTTT	CSVEANGRISFF
once	-	TRBV30	TRBJ1-1	TGTGCCTGGATGGCCCCCCTGAAAATTGAAGCTTTCTTT	CAWMAPLKIEAFF
-	TRBD2	TRBV6-2/TRBV6-3	TRBJ2-2	TGTGCCAGCAGTTATCTCCGGCTAGCGGCCACCGGGGAGCTGTTTTTT	CASSYLRLAATGELFF
few	-	TRBV12-3/TRBV12-4	TRBJ1-2	TGTGCCAGCAGTCCCCGGGGCTATGGCTACACCTTC	CASSPRGYGYTF
-	-	TRBV5-1	TRBJ1-4	TGCGCCAGCAGCTTCATGGGGGAATTGGGCGAAAAACTGTTTTTT	CASSFMGELGEKLFF
-	TRBD1	TRBV3-1/TRBV3-2	TRBJ2-4	TGTGCCAGCAGCCAAGGGCAGGGGGCAGGACGTAGCGGCAAAAACATTCAGTACTTC	CASSQGQGAGRSGKNIQYF
-	TRBD2	TRBV29-1	TRBJ2-3	TGCAGCGTCGCCGTGGGGCGGGGGGGAGATACGCAGTATTTT	CSVAVGRGGDTQYF
-	TRBD2	TRBV7-9	TRBJ2-3	TGTGCCAGCAGCCCCCTAGCGGGGGGTACAGATACGCAGTATTTT	CASSPLAGGTDTQYF
-	-	TRBV6-2/TRBV6-3	TRBJ1-5	TGTGCCAGCAGTTCCCAACGGGGCAATCAGCCCCAGCATTTT	CASSSQRGNQPQHF
-	TRBD1	TRBV23-1	TRBJ1-5	TGCGCCAGCAGTCAAGACCGGGACAGGTACAATCAGCCCCAGCATTTT	CASSQDRDRYNQPQHF
-	TRBD1	TRBV10-1	TRBJ2-5	TGCGCCAGCAGCCGTACAGGGGGCGGAGAGACCCAGTACTTC	CASSRTGGGETQYF
-	-	TRBV5-6	TRBJ1-1	TGTGCCAGCAGCTACCCCAGGACAACTTCTGAAGCTTTCTTT	CASSYPRTTSEAFF
-	-	TRBV24-1	TRBJ2-3	TGTGCCACCAGTGATTTGCAAGGGGGGCTTGGGCACACAGATACGCAGTATTTT	CATSDLQGGLGHTDTQYF